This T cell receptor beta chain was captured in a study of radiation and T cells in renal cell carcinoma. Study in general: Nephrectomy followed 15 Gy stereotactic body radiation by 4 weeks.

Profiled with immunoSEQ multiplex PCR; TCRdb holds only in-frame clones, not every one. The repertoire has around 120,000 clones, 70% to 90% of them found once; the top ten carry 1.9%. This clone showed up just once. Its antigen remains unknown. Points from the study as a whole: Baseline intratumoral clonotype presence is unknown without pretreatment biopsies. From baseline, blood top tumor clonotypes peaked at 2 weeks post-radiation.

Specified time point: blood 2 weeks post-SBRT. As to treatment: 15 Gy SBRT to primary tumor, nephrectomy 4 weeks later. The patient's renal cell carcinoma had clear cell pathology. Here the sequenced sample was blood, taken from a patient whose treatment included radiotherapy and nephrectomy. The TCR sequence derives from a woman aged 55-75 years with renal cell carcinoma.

The CDR3 is CASSAGTGFYEQYF. CDR3 sequence (DNA): TGTGCCAGTAGTGCCGGGACAGGATTTTACGAGCAGTACTTC. The chain couples TRBV19 to TRBJ2-7; 8 nucleotides line up with TRBD1. V lost 5 bases and J lost 4; bases outside the gene matches: 7. CDR1 is LNHDA and CDR2 is SQIVND in the germline V gene (reference sequence). The CDR3 consists of 14 residues.